The clone carrying this TCR beta chain was recorded at least ten times. What it binds is unknown. Construction of the TCR beta libraries employed iRepertoire HTBI primers in conjunction with Arm-PCR of CDR3 regions. A single record per CDR3 protein comes from TCRdb applying MiXCR to the multiplex PCR reads. The sample carries approximately 210,000 distinct CDR3 sequences, approximately 20% recorded once. Indicated time point: newly diagnosed GD, antithyroid drugs for less than 3 months. Generation of the TCR library employed RNA extracted from PBMCs. Guidelines of the American Thyroid Association were used to diagnose Graves' disease. In this cohort, patients came from an endocrinology department located in Xi'an, China. From germline, CDR1 is SGHTA and CDR2 FQGNSA. This CDR3 spans 14 amino acids. Germline trimming cut 1 base from V and 6 bases from J; bases unmatched to any gene: 4. These data come from a study of regulatory T cells in long-lasting Graves disease. Study-level findings and limits: Persistent disease showed a preference for TRBV28, TRBJ1-2 and TRBJ2-5.

The chain uses TRBV7-2 and TRBJ2-3; 7 bases are shared with TRBD2. The starting material was peripheral blood mononuclear cells (PBMCs), obtained at new diagnosis, from a patient treated with antithyroid drugs. This TCR was sampled from a female donor with Graves disease. In DNA, the CDR3 is TGTGCCAGCAGCTTAGTTTCACTAGCGGATACGCAGTATTTT. This gives the protein CASSLVSLADTQYF.